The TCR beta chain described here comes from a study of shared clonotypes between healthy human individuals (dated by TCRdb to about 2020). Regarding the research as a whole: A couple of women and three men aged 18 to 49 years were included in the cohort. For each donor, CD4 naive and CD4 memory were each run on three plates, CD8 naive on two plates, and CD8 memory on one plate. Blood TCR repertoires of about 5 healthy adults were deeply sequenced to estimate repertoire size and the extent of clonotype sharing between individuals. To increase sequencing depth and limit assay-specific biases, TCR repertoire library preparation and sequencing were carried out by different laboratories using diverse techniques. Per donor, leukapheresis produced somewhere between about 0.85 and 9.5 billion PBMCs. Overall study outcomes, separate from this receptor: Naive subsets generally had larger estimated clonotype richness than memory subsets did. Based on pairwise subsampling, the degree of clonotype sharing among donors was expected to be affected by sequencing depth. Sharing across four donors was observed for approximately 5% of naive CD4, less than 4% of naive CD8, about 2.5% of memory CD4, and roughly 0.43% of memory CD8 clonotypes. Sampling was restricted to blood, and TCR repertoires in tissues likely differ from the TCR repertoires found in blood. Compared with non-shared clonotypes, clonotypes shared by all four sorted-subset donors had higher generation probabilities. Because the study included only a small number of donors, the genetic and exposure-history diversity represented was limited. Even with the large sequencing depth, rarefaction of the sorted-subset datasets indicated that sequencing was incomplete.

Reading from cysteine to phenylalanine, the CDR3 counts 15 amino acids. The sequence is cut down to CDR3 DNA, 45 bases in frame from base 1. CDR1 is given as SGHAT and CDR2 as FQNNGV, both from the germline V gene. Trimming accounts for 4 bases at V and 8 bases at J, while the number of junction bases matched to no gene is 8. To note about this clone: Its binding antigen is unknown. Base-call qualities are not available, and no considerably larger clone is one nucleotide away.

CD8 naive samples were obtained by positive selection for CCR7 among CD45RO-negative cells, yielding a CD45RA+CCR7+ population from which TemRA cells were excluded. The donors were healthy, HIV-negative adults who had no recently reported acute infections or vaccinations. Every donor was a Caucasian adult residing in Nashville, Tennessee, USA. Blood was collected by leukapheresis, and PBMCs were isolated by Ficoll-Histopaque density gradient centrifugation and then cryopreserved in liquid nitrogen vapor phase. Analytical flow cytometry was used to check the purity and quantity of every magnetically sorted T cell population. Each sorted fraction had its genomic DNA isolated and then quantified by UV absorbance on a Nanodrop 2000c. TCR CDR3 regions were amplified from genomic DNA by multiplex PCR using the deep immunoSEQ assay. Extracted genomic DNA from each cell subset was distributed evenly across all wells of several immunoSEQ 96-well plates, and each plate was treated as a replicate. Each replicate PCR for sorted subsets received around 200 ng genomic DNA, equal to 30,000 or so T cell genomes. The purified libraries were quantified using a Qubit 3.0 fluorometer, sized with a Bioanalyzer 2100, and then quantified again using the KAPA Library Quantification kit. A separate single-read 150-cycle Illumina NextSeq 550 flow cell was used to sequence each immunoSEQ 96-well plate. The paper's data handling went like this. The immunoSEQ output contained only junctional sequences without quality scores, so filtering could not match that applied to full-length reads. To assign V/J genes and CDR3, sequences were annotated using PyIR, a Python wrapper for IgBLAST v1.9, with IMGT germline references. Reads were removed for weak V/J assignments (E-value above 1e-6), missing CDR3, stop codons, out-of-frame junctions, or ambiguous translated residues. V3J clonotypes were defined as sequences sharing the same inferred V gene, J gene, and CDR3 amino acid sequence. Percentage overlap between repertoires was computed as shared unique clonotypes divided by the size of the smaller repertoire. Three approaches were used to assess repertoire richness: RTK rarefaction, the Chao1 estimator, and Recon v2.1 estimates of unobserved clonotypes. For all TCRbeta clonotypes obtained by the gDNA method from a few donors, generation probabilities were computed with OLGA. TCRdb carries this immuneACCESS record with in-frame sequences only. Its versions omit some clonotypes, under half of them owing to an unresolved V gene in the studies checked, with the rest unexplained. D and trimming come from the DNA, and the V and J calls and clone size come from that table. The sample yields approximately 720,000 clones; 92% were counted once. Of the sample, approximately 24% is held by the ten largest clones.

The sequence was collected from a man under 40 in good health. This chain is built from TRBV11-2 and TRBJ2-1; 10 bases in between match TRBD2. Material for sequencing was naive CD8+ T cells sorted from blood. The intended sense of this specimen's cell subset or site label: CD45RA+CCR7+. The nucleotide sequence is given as TGTGCCAGCAGCTCCCTAGCGGGAGTATCGGATGAGCAGTTCTTC. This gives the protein CASSSLAGVSDEQFF.